A selection of T cell receptor beta chains follows, all from one sample in a study of T cells in Graves' hyperthyroidism and ophthalmopathy. TCRdb reanalysed the multiplex PCR reads using MiXCR and keeps one entry per CDR3 protein. The repertoire holds hundreds of thousands of distinct CDR3 sequences, with roughly 46% as singletons. Sequencing was done on a sample of peripheral blood or thyroid tissue (not recorded which). All receptors come from a woman aged 18 to 35 with Graves' hyperthyroidism. CDR3s include the opening cysteine and the closing phenylalanine or tryptophan. Fields, in order: clone size, J gene, D gene, V gene, CDR3 DNA, CDR3 protein. The D gene is left open where the match is weak. A clone size is listed for some rows: how often the clone was seen (once, few, many), or a class if it is expanded.

abundance: NA
j_gene: TRBJ1-1
d_gene: TRBD1
v_gene: TRBV7-9
CDR3nt: TGCGCCAGCAGCCAAGATGGGGTCGACAGGGCTGCTTTCTTT
CDR3aa: CASSQDGVDRAAFF

abundance: NA
j_gene: TRBJ2-3
d_gene: TRBD2
v_gene: TRBV24-1
CDR3nt: TGTGCCACCAGTGCGGGGGGGGCGGTAGGTACGTCCGATACGCAGTATTTT
CDR3aa: CATSAGGAVGTSDTQYF

abundance: NA
j_gene: TRBJ1-2
d_gene: TRBD1
v_gene: TRBV25-1
CDR3nt: TGTGCCAGCTTAGCGGACAGGGCGGATGGCTACACCTTC
CDR3aa: CASLADRADGYTF

abundance: many
j_gene: TRBJ1-3
d_gene: NA
v_gene: TRBV7-9
CDR3nt: TGTGCCAGCAGCACGGACGGGGAATCTGGAAACACCATATATTTT
CDR3aa: CASSTDGESGNTIYF

abundance: many
j_gene: TRBJ2-6
d_gene: NA
v_gene: TRBV7-8
CDR3nt: TGTGCCAGCAGCTTAGAGGGAAGCTCTGGGGCCAACGTCCTGACTTTC
CDR3aa: CASSLEGSSGANVLTF

abundance: NA
j_gene: TRBJ2-5
d_gene: TRBD2
v_gene: TRBV2
CDR3nt: TGTGCCAGCACCGCGGGGGTAGCGGGGCTGGTTGGAGAGACCCAGTACTTC
CDR3aa: CASTAGVAGLVGETQYF

abundance: NA
j_gene: TRBJ1-4
d_gene: NA
v_gene: TRBV20-1
CDR3nt: TGCAGTGCCGCTGGGGGCGGTAATGAAAAACTGTTTTTT
CDR3aa: CSAAGGGNEKLFF

abundance: NA
j_gene: TRBJ1-1
d_gene: NA
v_gene: TRBV20-1
CDR3nt: TGCAGTGCCCCTGGGGCTTTCTTT
CDR3aa: CSAPGAFF

abundance: few
j_gene: TRBJ1-2
d_gene: NA
v_gene: TRBV9
CDR3nt: TGTGCCAGCACCCCTGGGGCGGAACCTTTCTATGGCTACACCTTC
CDR3aa: CASTPGAEPFYGYTF

abundance: NA
j_gene: TRBJ2-5
d_gene: TRBD2
v_gene: TRBV4-2
CDR3nt: TGTGCCAGCAGCCTAAGACTAGCGGGTGGCCGGACCCAGTACTTC
CDR3aa: CASSLRLAGGRTQYF

abundance: many
j_gene: TRBJ1-5
d_gene: NA
v_gene: TRBV15
CDR3nt: TGTGCCACCAGCAGAGACCTGGACAGAAATCAGCCCCAGCATTTT
CDR3aa: CATSRDLDRNQPQHF

abundance: NA
j_gene: TRBJ2-7
d_gene: TRBD1
v_gene: TRBV7-9
CDR3nt: TGCGCCAGCAGCCAAGAAAGACAGGGGGGTAGGTACGAGCAGTACTTC
CDR3aa: CASSQERQGGRYEQYF

abundance: NA
j_gene: TRBJ2-2
d_gene: NA
v_gene: TRBV9
CDR3nt: TGTGCCAGCAGCCGAACTTCGGGCAGGACGGACACCGGGGAGCTGTTTTTT
CDR3aa: CASSRTSGRTDTGELFF

abundance: NA
j_gene: TRBJ2-7
d_gene: NA
v_gene: TRBV29-1
CDR3nt: TGCAGCGGTGGGGGTCACTCCTACGAGCAGTACTTC
CDR3aa: CSGGGHSYEQYF

abundance: few
j_gene: TRBJ1-5
d_gene: NA
v_gene: TRBV7-8
CDR3nt: TGTGCCAGCAGCTTAGACCCCTTCAATCAGCCCCAGCATTTT
CDR3aa: CASSLDPFNQPQHF

abundance: NA
j_gene: TRBJ2-5
d_gene: TRBD2
v_gene: TRBV7-9
CDR3nt: TGTGCCAGCAGCTTGTTGTCTAGCGGAGCGGAGACCCAGTACTTC
CDR3aa: CASSLLSSGAETQYF

abundance: NA
j_gene: TRBJ2-7
d_gene: NA
v_gene: TRBV7-9
CDR3nt: TGTGCCAGCAGCTTCAAGAACAGCCCCTACGAGCGGTACTTC
CDR3aa: CASSFKNSPYERYF

abundance: NA
j_gene: TRBJ2-5
d_gene: NA
v_gene: TRBV7-9
CDR3nt: TGTGCCAGCAGCTTGGCACTGTTATTGGAGACCCAGTACTTC
CDR3aa: CASSLALLLETQYF

abundance: many
j_gene: TRBJ1-4
d_gene: NA
v_gene: TRBV15
CDR3nt: TGTGCCACCAGCAGAGTGACGGTACTCCGGGAAGAAAAACTGTTTTTT
CDR3aa: CATSRVTVLREEKLFF

abundance: many
j_gene: TRBJ1-2
d_gene: NA
v_gene: TRBV14
CDR3nt: TGTGCCAGCAGCCGGACAGCCAACTATGGCTACACCTTC
CDR3aa: CASSRTANYGYTF

abundance: NA
j_gene: TRBJ2-1
d_gene: NA
v_gene: TRBV11-1
CDR3nt: TGTGCCAGCAGCTTAAATCCTAACAATGAGCAGTTCTTC
CDR3aa: CASSLNPNNEQFF

abundance: NA
j_gene: TRBJ1-6
d_gene: TRBD1
v_gene: TRBV9
CDR3nt: TGTGCCAGCAGCGAATCCGGGACAGGGACTTCACCCCTCCACTTT
CDR3aa: CASSESGTGTSPLHF

abundance: few
j_gene: TRBJ2-2
d_gene: NA
v_gene: TRBV7-2
CDR3nt: TGTGCCAGCAGCTTTGGGGCAGGGAGGACCGGGGAGCTGTTTTTT
CDR3aa: CASSFGAGRTGELFF

abundance: few
j_gene: TRBJ2-5
d_gene: TRBD2
v_gene: TRBV20-1
CDR3nt: TGCAGTGCTAGACCACGCCGGGGGGATAGAGGGACCCAGTACTTC
CDR3aa: CSARPRRGDRGTQYF

abundance: NA
j_gene: TRBJ1-5
d_gene: NA
v_gene: TRBV29-1
CDR3nt: TGCAGCGCGGGGGGGGGGAATAAGCCCCAGCATTTT
CDR3aa: CSAGGGNKPQHF

abundance: NA
j_gene: TRBJ2-5
d_gene: TRBD1
v_gene: TRBV5-1
CDR3nt: TGCGCCAGCAGCTTAGGGGACAGGGTGCGTGAGACCCAGTACTTC
CDR3aa: CASSLGDRVRETQYF

abundance: many
j_gene: TRBJ2-5
d_gene: TRBD2
v_gene: TRBV5-1
CDR3nt: TGTGCCAGCAGCTCCGGGACTAGCGGCCGGACCCAGTACTTC
CDR3aa: CASSSGTSGRTQYF

abundance: NA
j_gene: TRBJ2-6
d_gene: NA
v_gene: TRBV4-2
CDR3nt: TGTGCCAGCAGCCTGTACACTGGGGCCAACGTCCTGACTTTC
CDR3aa: CASSLYTGANVLTF

abundance: few
j_gene: TRBJ2-2
d_gene: TRBD2
v_gene: TRBV19
CDR3nt: TGTGCCGGTGGAGCGGGACCGTCGAACACCGGGGAGCTGTTTTTT
CDR3aa: CAGGAGPSNTGELFF

abundance: NA
j_gene: TRBJ2-7
d_gene: TRBD2
v_gene: TRBV2
CDR3nt: TGTGCCAGCAGTGAAGCTAGCGGGAACGCCTACGAGCAGTACTTC
CDR3aa: CASSEASGNAYEQYF

abundance: NA
j_gene: TRBJ1-4
d_gene: NA
v_gene: TRBV7-9
CDR3nt: TGTGCCAGTACCTACCGGAGGGGGGCGCGAAATGAAAAACTGTTTTTT
CDR3aa: CASTYRRGARNEKLFF

abundance: NA
j_gene: TRBJ1-4
d_gene: NA
v_gene: TRBV24-1
CDR3nt: TGTGCCACCAGTGATTCCCGGGATCCTAATGAAAAACTGTTTTTT
CDR3aa: CATSDSRDPNEKLFF